The 25 T cell receptor beta chains given below trace back to one sample, sequenced in a study of T cell responses to AZD1222 COVID-19 vaccine. Produced via immunoSEQ multiplex PCR; TCRdb's table is partial and in-frame only. Counted here are around 140,000 clones, 92% occurring once; the ten biggest clones make up roughly 4%. The sequences come from peripheral blood, collected on day 0 of AZD1222 vaccination. These receptors all come from an adult in good health.

J is TRBJ2-7 and V is TRBV19; tentative D call: TRBD2 (5 bases). CDR3 length: 14 amino acids. Trimming took 8 bases from V and 1 from J, leaving 15 bases between them. Germline values: CDR1 LNHDA, CDR2 SQIVND (reference sequence). CDR3 DNA sequence: TGTGCCAGTGGCCCCGACTATCCTTCCTACGAGCAGTACTTC. This translates into CASGPDYPSYEQYF.

The CDR3 region is CASRFSGSNEQFF. CDR3 sequence (DNA): TGTGCCAGCAGGTTTAGCGGGTCCAATGAGCAGTTCTTC. This rearrangement joins TRBV12-3 or TRBV12-4 to TRBJ2-1; TRBD2 aligns across 7 bases. V trimming: 6 bases; J trimming: 6 bases; junction bases outside the gene matches: 5. The CDR3 has 13 residues.

V is TRBV19 and J is TRBJ2-5; D call uncertain. The CDR3 has 15 amino acids. Trimming pared 5 bases from V and 0 bases from J, leaving 13 bases between. Germline-derived CDR1 and CDR2 are LNHDA and SQIVND (reference sequence). The CDR3 bases are TGTGCCAGTAGTGTGGACGGTTCTTACCAAGAGACCCAGTACTTC. Translation: CASSVDGSYQETQYF. Full variable domain (missing parts from reference TRBV19 and TRBJ2-5): DGGITQSPKYLFRKEGQNVTLSCEQNLNHDAMYWYRQDPGQGLRLIYYSQIVNDFQKGDIAEGYSVSREKKESFPLTVTSAQKNPTAFYLCASSVDGSYQETQYFGPGTRLLVL.

The chain joins TRBV12-3 or TRBV12-4 to TRBJ2-7; no firm D call. The V gene lost 3 bases and the J gene lost 3 bases, with 9 bases spanning the gap. The CDR3 has 13 residues. CDR3: CASSLAEYYEQYF. In nucleotides, the CDR3 is TGTGCCAGCAGTTTGGCAGAGTACTACGAGCAGTACTTC.

V usage is TRBV11-3 and J usage is TRBJ2-2; D not certain. This CDR3 is built from 16 residues. V dropped 0 bases and J dropped 2 bases, with 10 bases sitting between them. Germline V gene sequence: CDR1 SGHNT, CDR2 YENEEA. CDR3 in DNA: TGTGCCAGCAGCTTAGACGGCAGGTCCAACACCGGGGAGCTGTTTTTT. Protein sequence: CASSLDGRSNTGELFF.

The gene calls are TRBV5-4 and TRBJ1-1, with 9 bases fitting TRBD1. Germline assignment: CDR1 SGHNT and CDR2 YYREEE (reference sequence). There are 15 residues in the CDR3. J gave up 1 base and V 4 bases, and 5 bases lay outside the gene matches. The CDR3 sequence: CASSPGQGGNTEAFF. As DNA, the CDR3 is TGTGCCAGCAGCCCGGGACAGGGTGGGAACACTGAAGCTTTCTTT.

V usage is TRBV3-1 (or the pseudogene TRBV3-2) and J usage is TRBJ2-7, with TRBD1 identical over 7 bases. V was clipped by 4 bases and J by 5 bases; unmatched bases: 8. The CDR3 contains 14 residues. CDR1 and CDR2 from the germline V gene are LGHDT and YNNKEL (reference sequence). As DNA, the CDR3 is TGTGCCAGCAGCCTCCGACAGGGCTGGGACGAGCAGTACTTC. Protein: CASSLRQGWDEQYF.

This clone was counted once. The rearrangement links TRBV2 to TRBJ2-1; 7 nucleotides agree with TRBD1. The CDR3 has 15 residues. V dropped 4 bases and J dropped 10; count of bases not matched to a gene: 13. Germline values: CDR1 SNHLY, CDR2 FYNNEI. The CDR3 is CASSVGDSSMTEQFF. The CDR3 nucleotides are TGTGCCAGCAGTGTCGGGGACAGTTCTATGACGGAGCAGTTCTTC.

The J gene is TRBJ1-6, the V gene TRBV30, with D perhaps TRBD1 (5 bases). Germline values: CDR1 GTSNPN, CDR2 SVGIG (reference sequence). V lost 5 bases to trimming and J lost 5 bases, with 10 bases between them. CDR3 length: 13 amino acids. CDR3 loop: CAWATGDNSPLHF. CDR3 in DNA: TGTGCCTGGGCAACAGGTGATAATTCACCCCTCCACTTT.

The V call is TRBV27, the J call TRBJ1-5, with D maybe TRBD1 (5 bases). The ends were cut back, 4 bases at V and 3 bases at J, with 10 bases in the middle. The germline CDR1 and CDR2 sequences are MNHEY and SMNVEV (reference sequence). CDR3 size: 14 residues. In DNA, the CDR3 is TGTGCCAGCAGTTCCGACAGCCTCAATCAGCCCCAGCATTTT. Translation: CASSSDSLNQPQHF.

This clone was seen a single time. V gene TRBV6-5 combines with J gene TRBJ1-3; D call uncertain. Trimming took 7 bases from V and 0 from J, leaving 7 bases between them. Germline values: CDR1 MNHEY, CDR2 SVGAGI. This CDR3 has 13 amino acids. For the CDR3, the DNA is TGTGCCAGCAAACTTCACTCTGGAAACACCATATATTTT. It translates to CASKLHSGNTIYF.

This clone occurred a few times. V and J are TRBV19 and TRBJ2-7, with a weak D call TRBD1 (6 bases). V dropped 7 bases and J dropped 2 bases, with 18 bases sitting between them. The CDR3 is made up of 15 amino acids. The V gene's germline CDR1 is LNHDA and CDR2 SQIVND (reference sequence). The CDR3 loop is CASINRGQDPYEQYF. For the CDR3, the DNA is TGTGCCAGTATCAATAGGGGACAAGACCCCTACGAGCAGTACTTC. The full variable domain, completed using reference TRBV19 and TRBJ2-7, is DGGITQSPKYLFRKEGQNVTLSCEQNLNHDAMYWYRQDPGQGLRLIYYSQIVNDFQKGDIAEGYSVSREKKESFPLTVTSAQKNPTAFYLCASINRGQDPYEQYFGPGTRLTVT.

This sequence joins TRBV19 and TRBJ1-6, with D unresolved. The CDR3 has 16 residues. Germline CDR1 reads LNHDA; CDR2 reads SQIVND (reference sequence). V lost 0 bases to trimming and J lost 7 bases, with 13 bases between them. The CDR3 nucleotides are TGTGCCAGTAGTATAGATTCGGGGAGGGCGAATTCACCCCTCCACTTT. Protein product: CASSIDSGRANSPLHF.

J is TRBJ2-1 and V is TRBV30, with 7 bases fitting TRBD2. From germline, CDR1 is GTSNPN and CDR2 SVGIG (reference sequence). The CDR3 has 15 residues. The V and J ends lost 4 bases and 9 bases, in that order; junction bases with no gene match: 15. For the CDR3, the DNA is TGTGCCTGGAAAGTGAGACTTGCGGGAGAAGGTGAGCAGTTCTTC. This encodes CAWKVRLAGEGEQFF.

The gene calls are TRBV24-1 and TRBJ2-7, with TRBD2 matching 14 bases. The CDR3 runs 20 residues. CDR1 KGHDR and CDR2 SFDVKD come from the germline V gene. Trimming at V came to 1 base and at J to 5 bases, leaving 15 bases not matched to a gene. The CDR3 DNA is TGTGCCACCAGTGATTTTCCGACCCCTCGGACTAGCGGGAGGTTCGACGAGCAGTACTTC. It yields the protein CATSDFPTPRTSGRFDEQYF.

V and J are TRBV2 and TRBJ1-5, with 8 bases aligning to TRBD1. The germline V gene has CDR1 SNHLY and CDR2 FYNNEI. The V segment lost 4 bases and the J segment 0 bases; nucleotides outside the gene matches: 2. CDR3 length: 15 amino acids. CDR3 bases: TGTGCCAGCAGTGGACAGGGGAATAGCAATCAGCCCCAGCATTTT. This encodes CASSGQGNSNQPQHF.

V and J are TRBV5-1 and TRBJ2-5, with 12 positions matching TRBD2. The CDR3 extends over 18 amino acids. CDR1 SGHRS and CDR2 YFSETQ come from the germline V gene. Trimming at V came to 3 bases and at J to 3 bases, leaving 12 bases not matched to a gene. This CDR3 is CASSSRTSGMGAKETQYF. The CDR3 DNA sequence: TGCGCCAGCAGCTCCAGGACTAGCGGGATGGGGGCCAAAGAGACCCAGTACTTC.

The chain couples TRBV30 to TRBJ1-2, with no clear D. Germline V gene lookup returns CDR1 GTSNPN and CDR2 SVGIG (reference sequence). The V end lost 5 bases, the J end lost 1 base, and 11 bases lay between the germline ends. The CDR3 loop spans 13 amino acids. In nucleotides, the CDR3 is TGTGCCTGGCGGACGGATAATAACTATGGCTACACCTTC. Protein product: CAWRTDNNYGYTF.

The chain joins TRBV3-1 (or the pseudogene TRBV3-2) to TRBJ2-2, with D perhaps assigned TRBD1 or TRBD2 (5 bases each). Germline lookup yields CDR1 LGHDT and CDR2 YNNKEL (reference sequence). This CDR3 spans 17 amino acids. The germline V and J ends were trimmed by 2 bases and 6 bases, with 19 bases remaining between them. The CDR3 DNA reads as TGTGCCAGCAGCCAAAAGACAGAGGGGCGCAGGTCCGGGGAGCTGTTTTTT. Translating it yields CASSQKTEGRRSGELFF.

In nucleotides, the CDR3 is TGTGCCAGCAGCTTAACAGGGGGAACTCAGCCCCAGCATTTT. It translates to CASSLTGGTQPQHF. This chain joins TRBV11-2 and TRBJ1-5; 8 bases are a match to TRBD1. Germline CDR1 is SGHAT and CDR2 is FQNNGV. Germline trimming cut 2 bases from V and 6 bases from J; bases unmatched to any gene: 3. This CDR3 has 14 residues.

J is TRBJ1-1 and V is TRBV6-5, with a weak D call TRBD1 (6 bases). The CDR3 is 15 amino acids. Trimming stripped 0 bases from V and 1 base from J, with 9 bases between. Germline CDR1 MNHEY, CDR2 SVGAGI. The CDR3 is CASSYSPGANTEAFF. DNA for the CDR3: TGTGCCAGCAGTTACTCTCCGGGGGCGAACACTGAAGCTTTCTTT.

The rearrangement joins TRBV20-1 to TRBJ1-5; D unclear. V was trimmed by 3 bases and J by 7 bases, leaving 13 bases between them. CDR1 is DFQATT and CDR2 is SNEGSKA in the germline V gene (reference sequence). The CDR3 has 13 amino acids. The DNA for the CDR3 is TGCAGTGCTAGTGGCAGCCGGCAACAGCCCCAGCATTTT. It encodes CSASGSRQQPQHF.

This sequence joins TRBV30 and TRBJ1-5, with TRBD1 matching 7 bases. The CDR3 spans 15 residues. Germline V gene sequence: CDR1 GTSNPN, CDR2 SVGIG (reference sequence). V shed 3 bases, J shed 1 base, and the junction held 6 bases outside the gene matches. DNA for the CDR3: TGTGCCTGGAGCAGGGGACAGCCGAGCAATCAGCCCCAGCATTTT. Its protein is CAWSRGQPSNQPQHF. Full variable domain (remainder filled in from reference TRBV30 and TRBJ1-5): SQTIHQWPATLVQPVGSPLSLECTVEGTSNPNLYWYRQAAGRGLQLLFYSVGIGQISSEVPQNLSASRPQDRQFILSSKKLLLSDSGFYLCAWSRGQPSNQPQHFGDGTRLSIL.

The genes are TRBV5-1 and TRBJ2-1; TRBD2 matches at 10 bases. V lost 4 bases, J lost 0 bases, and 1 base stayed unmatched. CDR3 size: 15 residues. Germline values: CDR1 SGHRS, CDR2 YFSETQ. The CDR3 DNA reads TGCGCCAGCAGCCCTAGCGGGAGCTCCTACAATGAGCAGTTCTTC. It translates to CASSPSGSSYNEQFF.

This chain connects TRBV5-1 to TRBJ1-1, with no clear D. V lost 4 bases to trimming and J lost 6 bases, with 19 bases between them. This CDR3 spans 15 amino acids. CDR1 is SGHRS, CDR2 YFSETQ, per germline. The CDR3 DNA reads TGCGCCAGCAGCCCCTCCTACGGGCTCGGCTCTGAAGCTTTCTTT. It encodes CASSPSYGLGSEAFF. The entire variable domain, with the rest obtained from reference TRBV5-1 and TRBJ1-1, is as follows: KAGVTQTPRYLIKTRGQQVTLSCSPISGHRSVSWYQQTPGQGLQFLFEYFSETQRNKGNFPGRFSGRQFSNSRSEMNVSTLELGDSALYLCASSPSYGLGSEAFFGQGTRLTVV.